These T cell receptor beta chains were read from a single sample in a study of cytomegalovirus exposure and HLA in healthy donors. Repertoires were generated with immunoSEQ multiplex PCR, while TCRdb's copy carries only in-frame clones and drops some. The sample holds around 84,000 clones, about 80% seen once. Material: PBMCs. The origin of the receptors is a man aged 45-60 years in good health and CMV-seronegative. The CDR3 runs from the conserved cysteine through the conserved F or W. D genes are given only for firm matches. Size is stated for part of the rows, as once, few or many counts, or as a class when the clone is expanded.

>TRBJ1-3|.|12|.|TRBV30
CAWSVRGNAIYF
TGTGCCTGGAGTGTACGAGGAAACGCCATATATTTT
>TRBJ2-2|.|14|.|TRBV29-1
CSAAGGQWTGELFF
TGCAGCGCCGCGGGGGGACAGTGGACCGGGGAGCTGTTTTTT
>TRBJ1-4|few|14|TRBD1|TRBV2
CASSDGQGGVRLFF
TGTGCCAGCAGTGACGGACAGGGGGGTGTCAGACTGTTTTTT
>TRBJ2-1|.|14|.|TRBV7-3
CASSSSSTDTEQFF
TGTGCCAGCAGCTCCTCGTCTACCGACACGGAGCAGTTCTTC
>TRBJ2-1|.|16|.|TRBV4-1
CASSQELGGGYNEQFF
TGCGCCAGCAGCCAAGAGTTAGGGGGGGGCTACAATGAGCAGTTCTTC
>TRBJ1-1|.|14|TRBD1|TRBV27
CASSLTGGGTEAFF
TGTGCCAGCAGTTTGACAGGGGGCGGGACTGAAGCTTTCTTT
>TRBJ1-2|.|15|.|TRBV19
CASSIYGLANYGYTF
TGTGCCAGTAGTATTTATGGACTGGCTAACTATGGCTACACCTTC
>TRBJ1-1|.|13|.|TRBV6-5
CASSYGRTLEAFF
TGTGCCAGCAGTTATGGGAGGACACTTGAAGCTTTCTTT
>TRBJ1-3|.|18|.|TRBV4-2
CASSQDLAVRAGGNTIYF
TGTGCCAGCAGCCAAGATCTGGCGGTCAGGGCGGGAGGAAACACCATATATTTT
>TRBJ2-2|.|12|.|TRBV7-9
CSSSSTAGELFF
TGTTCCAGCAGCTCGACAGCCGGGGAGCTGTTTTTT
>TRBJ2-2|.|14|TRBD1|TRBV5-5
CASSPGQRSGELFF
TGTGCCAGCAGCCCGGGACAGAGATCCGGGGAGCTGTTTTTT
>TRBJ2-7|.|13|TRBD2|TRBV6-1
CASKRGISYEQYF
TGTGCCAGCAAGCGGGGGATCTCCTACGAGCAGTACTTC
>TRBJ2-5|once|14|.|TRBV9
CASSVGYRGETQYF
TGTGCCAGCAGCGTAGGATATAGGGGGGAGACCCAGTACTTC
>TRBJ2-3|.|18|.|TRBV15
CATSRDHGGGLSTDTQYF
TGTGCCACCAGCAGAGATCACGGTGGAGGACTTTCCACAGATACGCAGTATTTT
>TRBJ1-2|.|16|.|TRBV4-3
CASSQEQPTASTVYTF
TGCGCCAGCAGCCAAGAGCAACCGACAGCCTCCACCGTCTACACCTTC
>TRBJ2-7|.|15|.|TRBV13
CASSLDSGGNNEQYF
TGTGCCAGCAGCTTAGATTCCGGGGGTAACAACGAGCAGTACTTC
>TRBJ2-7|.|14|TRBD1|TRBV5-5
CASSSTTGAYEQYF
TGTGCCAGCAGCTCGACGACAGGGGCATACGAGCAGTACTTC
>TRBJ2-3|.|16|TRBD2|TRBV7-2
CASSSRTSGKVDTQYF
TGTGCCAGCAGCTCTCGGACTAGCGGGAAGGTAGATACGCAGTATTTT
>TRBJ2-5|.|15|TRBD2|TRBV9
CASSARAGGQETQYF
TGTGCCAGCAGCGCCCGCGCGGGGGGCCAAGAGACCCAGTACTTC
>TRBJ1-4|few|16|.|TRBV6-5
CASSYSSGAEGEKLFF
TGTGCCAGCAGTTACTCGAGCGGGGCAGAAGGGGAAAAACTGTTTTTT
>TRBJ1-2|once|14|TRBD1|TRBV27
CASRDQQGAQGYTF
TGTGCCAGCAGGGACCAACAGGGGGCTCAAGGCTACACCTTC
>TRBJ1-3|.|14|.|TRBV7-8
CASSFPGGGNTIYF
TGTGCCAGCAGCTTCCCCGGCGGTGGAAACACCATATATTTT
>TRBJ1-3|.|16|.|TRBV30
CAWSRQGSSSGNTIYF
TGTGCCTGGAGTCGCCAGGGGTCGAGCTCTGGAAACACCATATATTTT
>TRBJ1-3|few|16|TRBD1|TRBV5-4
CASSLDPTGAGNTIYF
TGTGCCAGCAGCTTAGACCCGACAGGGGCTGGAAACACCATATATTTT
>TRBJ2-1|.|21|TRBD2|TRBV14
CASSPRPSGGLPHASYNEQFF
TGTGCCAGCAGCCCTCGGCCTAGCGGGGGCCTCCCCCATGCTTCCTACAATGAGCAGTTCTTC
>TRBJ1-3|.|15|.|TRBV6-6
CASSYSQDIGNTIYF
TGTGCCAGCAGTTACTCCCAGGACATTGGAAACACCATATATTTT
>TRBJ2-7|.|14|TRBD1|TRBV18
CASSQLRGSYEQYF
TGTGCCAGCTCGCAACTCAGGGGGTCCTACGAGCAGTACTTC
>TRBJ1-1|.|16|TRBD1|TRBV7-9
CASSHRKGQGNTEAFF
TGTGCCAGCAGTCACCGTAAGGGACAGGGGAACACTGAAGCTTTCTTT
>TRBJ1-2|.|16|.|TRBV18
CASSPTRDNLNYGYTF
TGTGCCAGCTCACCAACCCGGGACAATCTTAACTATGGCTACACCTTC
>TRBJ2-2|many|15|TRBD1|TRBV5-6
CASSLGGQGTGELFF
TGTGCCAGCAGCTTGGGTGGACAGGGGACCGGGGAGCTGTTTTTT
>TRBJ2-7|.|13|.|TRBV18
CASSPPRQYEQYF
TGTGCCAGCTCACCACCGAGACAGTACGAGCAGTACTTC
>TRBJ2-7|.|14|.|TRBV11-2
CASSLGTEAYEQYF
TGTGCCAGCAGCTTAGGGACAGAAGCCTACGAGCAGTACTTC
>TRBJ2-2|few|14|.|TRBV9
CASSVDWNTGELFF
TGTGCCAGCAGCGTCGACTGGAACACCGGGGAGCTGTTTTTT
>TRBJ1-6|.|16|TRBD1|TRBV7-9
CASSTKYRGAGSPLHF
TGTGCCAGCAGCACAAAGTACAGGGGCGCCGGCTCACCCCTCCACTTT
>TRBJ1-2|.|11|.|TRBV9
CASSPGMVLTF
TGTGCCAGCAGCCCCGGGATGGTTTTAACCTTC
>TRBJ2-7|.|15|TRBD1|TRBV10-3
CAINGQGAPRGEQYF
TGTGCCATCAATGGACAGGGGGCTCCTCGGGGCGAGCAGTACTTC
>TRBJ1-5|few|13|.|TRBV7-6
CASSLLRDQPQHF
TGTGCCAGCAGCTTACTCCGGGATCAGCCCCAGCATTTT
>TRBJ2-3|.|15|.|TRBV5-1
CASSQQGSPTDTQYF
TGCGCCAGCAGCCAACAGGGATCCCCCACAGATACGCAGTATTTT
>TRBJ2-3|.|14|TRBD2|TRBV7-9
CASAIAGGVNTQYF
TGTGCCAGCGCGATAGCGGGGGGGGTAAATACGCAGTATTTT
>TRBJ2-2|.|14|.|TRBV5-1
CASSRGGGTGELFF
TGCGCCAGTTCGCGGGGAGGTGGCACCGGGGAGCTGTTTTTT
>TRBJ2-3|few|15|TRBD2|TRBV28
CASTTPSGGTDTQYF
TGTGCCAGCACCACTCCTAGCGGGGGCACAGATACGCAGTATTTT
>TRBJ2-3|.|13|TRBD1|TRBV6-1
CASSKPGGNTQYF
TGTGCCAGCAGCAAACCAGGGGGCAATACGCAGTATTTT
>TRBJ1-5|.|16|.|TRBV28
CASSPLSRNGGQPQHF
TGTGCCAGCAGTCCGCTTAGTAGGAACGGCGGGCAGCCCCAGCATTTT
>TRBJ1-3|.|14|.|TRBV7-8
CASSLGRVGNTIYF
TGTGCCAGCAGCTTAGGCAGGGTAGGAAACACCATATATTTT
>TRBJ1-6|.|13|.|TRBV7-2
CASRLGDNSPLHF
TGTGCCAGCAGGCTCGGAGATAATTCACCCCTCCACTTT
>TRBJ2-7|.|16|TRBD2|TRBV19
CASSIPRGREAYEQYF
TGTGCCAGTAGTATCCCTCGCGGGAGGGAGGCCTACGAGCAGTACTTC
>TRBJ1-6|once|14|.|TRBV19
CASRTDSQNSPLHF
TGTGCCAGTAGAACAGACAGCCAAAATTCACCCCTCCACTTT
>TRBJ2-3|.|17|.|TRBV4-3
CASSQETAPEGTDTQYF
TGCGCCAGCAGCCAAGAGACTGCCCCGGAGGGCACAGATACGCAGTATTTT
>TRBJ2-5|once|13|TRBD1|TRBV27
CASRQGATETQYF
TGTGCCAGCAGACAGGGGGCGACAGAGACCCAGTACTTC
>TRBJ2-1|.|16|.|TRBV5-1
CASSIGLRLWDNEQFF
TGCGCCAGCAGCATTGGACTACGTCTGTGGGACAATGAGCAGTTCTTC
>TRBJ2-5|.|15|.|TRBV18
CASSPPGLAVETQYF
TGTGCCAGCTCACCTCCGGGACTCGCCGTGGAGACCCAGTACTTC
>TRBJ2-1|.|15|TRBD2|TRBV19
CASSILAGGLNEQFF
TGTGCCAGTAGTATTCTAGCGGGGGGGCTGAATGAGCAGTTCTTC
>TRBJ1-2|.|12|.|TRBV2
CASGRRSRGYTF
TGTGCCAGCGGCCGCCGGAGTCGAGGCTACACCTTC
>TRBJ1-2|once|15|.|TRBV5-1
CASSSGDLGLLGYTF
TGCGCCAGCAGCTCTGGGGACTTAGGTCTCCTCGGCTACACCTTC
>TRBJ1-5|.|14|.|TRBV19
CASRNDYSNQPQHF
TGTGCCAGTAGGAATGACTATAGCAATCAGCCCCAGCATTTT
>TRBJ1-2|.|15|TRBD1|TRBV7-2
CASSLLTGGKSGYTF
TGTGCCAGCAGCTTACTGACAGGGGGTAAGAGTGGCTACACCTTC
>TRBJ1-5|once|13|.|TRBV6-1
CASTRQGNQPQHF
TGTGCCAGCACCAGACAGGGCAATCAGCCCCAGCATTTT